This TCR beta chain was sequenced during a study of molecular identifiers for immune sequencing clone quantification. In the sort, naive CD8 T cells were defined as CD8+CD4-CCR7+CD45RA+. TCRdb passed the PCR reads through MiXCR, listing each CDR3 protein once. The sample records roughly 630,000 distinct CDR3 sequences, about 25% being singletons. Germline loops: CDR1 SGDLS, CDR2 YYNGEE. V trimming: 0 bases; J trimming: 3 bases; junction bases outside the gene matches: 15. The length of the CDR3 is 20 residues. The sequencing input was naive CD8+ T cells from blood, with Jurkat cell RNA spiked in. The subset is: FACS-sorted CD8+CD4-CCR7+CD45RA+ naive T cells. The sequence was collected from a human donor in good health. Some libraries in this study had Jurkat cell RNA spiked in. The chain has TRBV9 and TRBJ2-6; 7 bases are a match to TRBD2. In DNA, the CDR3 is TGTGCCAGCAGCGTAGGCCCTGCTGGGGGGGTATCTGGTGGGGCCAACGTCCTGACTTTC. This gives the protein CASSVGPAGGVSGGANVLTF.